These T cell receptor beta chains were read from a single sample in a study of CD8 T cells in ankylosing spondylitis. TCRdb processed the 5' RACE reads anew with MiXCR; each CDR3 protein has one entry. The sample shows a few hundred thousand distinct CDR3 sequences, around 19% of them seen only once. Sample: blood, either unsorted or a sorted T cell fraction (not recorded which). The source is a male donor with ankylosing spondylitis. Both conserved end residues are part of each CDR3. The order of the fields is D gene, V gene, CDR3 length, clone size, J gene, CDR3 protein, CDR3 DNA. A D gene is named only where the DNA matches it firmly. Clone sizes are given selectively: once, few, many, or a class where the clone is expanded.

d_gene: .
v_gene: TRBV13
len: 13
abundance: many
j_gene: TRBJ1-1
CDR3aa: CASSPQGIAEAFF
CDR3nt: TGTGCCAGCAGCCCACAGGGTATTGCTGAAGCTTTCTTT

d_gene: .
v_gene: TRBV5-8
len: 14
abundance: .
j_gene: TRBJ1-1
CDR3aa: CASSLDSSLAEAFF
CDR3nt: TGTGCCAGCAGCCTTGACAGTTCTCTCGCTGAAGCTTTCTTT

d_gene: TRBD2
v_gene: TRBV6-1
len: 17
abundance: .
j_gene: TRBJ2-7
CDR3aa: CASRGTSGRESSYEQYF
CDR3nt: TGTGCCAGCAGGGGGACTAGCGGGAGAGAAAGCTCCTACGAGCAGTACTTC

d_gene: .
v_gene: TRBV29-1
len: 12
abundance: .
j_gene: TRBJ1-2
CDR3aa: CSTWTESNGYTF
CDR3nt: TGCAGCACCTGGACTGAGTCCAATGGCTACACCTTC

d_gene: .
v_gene: TRBV7-9
len: 13
abundance: many
j_gene: TRBJ2-2
CDR3aa: CASSYGTTGELFF
CDR3nt: TGTGCCAGCAGCTACGGGACCACCGGGGAGCTGTTTTTT

d_gene: TRBD1
v_gene: TRBV27
len: 14
abundance: many
j_gene: TRBJ2-7
CDR3aa: CASSLYGQGYEQYF
CDR3nt: TGTGCCAGCAGTTTATATGGACAGGGTTACGAGCAGTACTTC

d_gene: .
v_gene: TRBV4-1
len: 16
abundance: .
j_gene: TRBJ1-4
CDR3aa: CASSQDGVGTNEKLFF
CDR3nt: TGCGCCAGCAGCCAAGATGGGGTGGGAACTAATGAAAAACTGTTTTTT

d_gene: .
v_gene: TRBV12-3/TRBV12-4
len: 14
abundance: few
j_gene: TRBJ1-4
CDR3aa: CASSSGGNGEKLFF
CDR3nt: TGTGCCAGCAGTTCGGGTGGTAACGGGGAAAAACTGTTTTTT

d_gene: .
v_gene: TRBV7-8
len: 15
abundance: few
j_gene: TRBJ2-2
CDR3aa: CASSLWEDHTGELFF
CDR3nt: TGTGCCAGCAGCTTATGGGAAGATCACACCGGGGAGCTGTTTTTT

d_gene: TRBD2
v_gene: TRBV6-2/TRBV6-3
len: 15
abundance: .
j_gene: TRBJ2-7
CDR3aa: CASGDIGTSGAEQYF
CDR3nt: TGTGCCAGCGGCGATATCGGGACTAGCGGGGCCGAGCAGTACTTC

d_gene: .
v_gene: TRBV5-1
len: 15
abundance: .
j_gene: TRBJ2-1
CDR3aa: CASSSGESSYNEQFF
CDR3nt: TGCGCCAGCAGCTCCGGGGAGAGCTCCTACAATGAGCAGTTCTTC

d_gene: .
v_gene: TRBV28
len: 13
abundance: .
j_gene: TRBJ1-2
CDR3aa: CASIDPRGNGYTF
CDR3nt: TGTGCCAGCATCGATCCCAGGGGAAATGGCTACACCTTC

d_gene: TRBD2
v_gene: TRBV4-3
len: 16
abundance: .
j_gene: TRBJ2-1
CDR3aa: CASSQDPGTSGGKQFF
CDR3nt: TGCGCCAGCAGCCAAGACCCCGGGACTAGCGGGGGGAAGCAGTTCTTC

d_gene: .
v_gene: TRBV27
len: 13
abundance: few
j_gene: TRBJ2-3
CDR3aa: CASSLTPTDTQYF
CDR3nt: TGTGCCAGCAGTTTAACCCCAACAGATACGCAGTATTTT

d_gene: .
v_gene: TRBV6-1
len: 15
abundance: many
j_gene: TRBJ1-1
CDR3aa: CASSVNRDKGLEAFF
CDR3nt: TGTGCCAGCAGTGTTAACCGGGACAAGGGCCTAGAAGCTTTCTTT

d_gene: TRBD2
v_gene: TRBV28
len: 15
abundance: .
j_gene: TRBJ2-1
CDR3aa: CASSPIGGGHNEQFF
CDR3nt: TGTGCCAGCAGCCCGATCGGGGGAGGGCACAATGAGCAGTTCTTC

d_gene: TRBD1
v_gene: TRBV7-3
len: 15
abundance: .
j_gene: TRBJ2-1
CDR3aa: CASSLLGQGYNEQFF
CDR3nt: TGTGCCAGCAGCTTACTGGGACAGGGCTATAATGAGCAGTTCTTC

d_gene: .
v_gene: TRBV5-6
len: 16
abundance: few
j_gene: TRBJ1-4
CDR3aa: CASSLPKGVESEKLFF
CDR3nt: TGTGCCAGCAGCTTGCCCAAAGGAGTGGAGTCTGAAAAACTGTTTTTT

d_gene: .
v_gene: TRBV24-1
len: 15
abundance: .
j_gene: TRBJ2-1
CDR3aa: CATSVWGSVYNEQFF
CDR3nt: TGTGCCACCAGTGTTTGGGGTAGCGTGTACAATGAGCAGTTCTTC

d_gene: .
v_gene: TRBV20-1
len: 14
abundance: few
j_gene: TRBJ2-1
CDR3aa: CSARDPSEEYEQFF
CDR3nt: TGCAGTGCTAGAGATCCCAGCGAAGAGTATGAGCAGTTCTTC

d_gene: .
v_gene: TRBV29-1
len: 13
abundance: many
j_gene: TRBJ2-2
CDR3aa: CSAEDARAGELFF
CDR3nt: TGCAGCGCCGAGGACGCCCGAGCCGGGGAGCTGTTTTTT

d_gene: TRBD1
v_gene: TRBV25-1
len: 12
abundance: few
j_gene: TRBJ1-2
CDR3aa: CASTGTAYGYTF
CDR3nt: TGTGCCAGCACTGGGACAGCTTATGGCTACACCTTC

d_gene: TRBD2
v_gene: TRBV11-2
len: 19
abundance: .
j_gene: TRBJ2-5
CDR3aa: CASSLDGWELAGGGETQYF
CDR3nt: TGTGCCAGCAGCTTAGATGGGTGGGAGCTAGCGGGAGGAGGAGAGACCCAGTACTTC

d_gene: .
v_gene: TRBV13
len: 13
abundance: few
j_gene: TRBJ2-4
CDR3aa: CASSFLAKGIQYF
CDR3nt: TGTGCCAGCAGCTTCCTCGCGAAGGGCATTCAGTACTTC

d_gene: TRBD2
v_gene: TRBV5-1
len: 15
abundance: .
j_gene: TRBJ2-7
CDR3aa: CASSLELAETYEQYF
CDR3nt: TGCGCCAGCAGCTTGGAACTAGCGGAGACCTACGAGCAGTACTTC

d_gene: .
v_gene: TRBV25-1
len: 15
abundance: many
j_gene: TRBJ2-2
CDR3aa: CASSELDGNTGELFF
CDR3nt: TGTGCCAGCAGTGAATTGGACGGAAACACCGGGGAGCTGTTTTTT

d_gene: TRBD2
v_gene: TRBV20-1
len: 16
abundance: few
j_gene: TRBJ2-1
CDR3aa: CSARGSSGSAYNEQFF
CDR3nt: TGCAGTGCTAGAGGCAGTAGCGGGAGTGCCTACAATGAGCAGTTCTTC

d_gene: TRBD2
v_gene: TRBV9
len: 17
abundance: many
j_gene: TRBJ2-1
CDR3aa: CASSPMAWTSENNEQFF
CDR3nt: TGTGCCAGCAGCCCCATGGCCTGGACTAGCGAAAACAATGAGCAGTTCTTC

d_gene: .
v_gene: TRBV6-2/TRBV6-3
len: 15
abundance: .
j_gene: TRBJ2-1
CDR3aa: CASTPSGSSYNEQFF
CDR3nt: TGTGCCAGCACCCCCTCCGGGAGCTCCTACAATGAGCAGTTCTTC

d_gene: .
v_gene: TRBV30
len: 12
abundance: .
j_gene: TRBJ2-7
CDR3aa: CACSGDAYEQYF
CDR3nt: TGTGCCTGCTCTGGGGACGCCTACGAGCAGTACTTC

d_gene: TRBD2
v_gene: TRBV14
len: 15
abundance: many
j_gene: TRBJ2-3
CDR3aa: CASSQGAGYGDTQYF
CDR3nt: TGTGCCAGCAGCCAAGGAGCGGGATATGGAGATACGCAGTATTTT

d_gene: .
v_gene: TRBV14
len: 16
abundance: few
j_gene: TRBJ2-7
CDR3aa: CASSQDRTGSSYEQYF
CDR3nt: TGTGCCAGCAGCCAAGATCGCACTGGCAGCTCCTACGAGCAGTACTTC

d_gene: .
v_gene: TRBV7-8
len: 14
abundance: few
j_gene: TRBJ2-7
CDR3aa: CASSLALASYEQYF
CDR3nt: TGTGCCAGCAGCTTAGCGTTAGCTAGTTACGAGCAGTACTTC

d_gene: .
v_gene: TRBV11-2
len: 13
abundance: few
j_gene: TRBJ2-3
CDR3aa: CASRAPGGDTQYF
CDR3nt: TGTGCCAGCAGAGCCCCAGGGGGGGATACGCAGTATTTT

d_gene: .
v_gene: TRBV11-2
len: 14
abundance: .
j_gene: TRBJ2-1
CDR3aa: CASSPRTLSNEQFF
CDR3nt: TGTGCCAGCAGCCCCAGGACACTTTCCAATGAGCAGTTCTTC

d_gene: TRBD1
v_gene: TRBV24-1
len: 15
abundance: .
j_gene: TRBJ2-2
CDR3aa: CATSGGTVNTGELFF
CDR3nt: TGTGCCACCAGTGGTGGGACAGTGAACACCGGGGAGCTGTTTTTT

d_gene: .
v_gene: TRBV7-2
len: 13
abundance: few
j_gene: TRBJ2-1
CDR3aa: CANRFRAYNEQFF
CDR3nt: TGTGCCAACCGATTCAGGGCCTACAATGAGCAGTTCTTC

d_gene: .
v_gene: TRBV28
len: 11
abundance: .
j_gene: TRBJ2-7
CDR3aa: CASGFGIEQYF
CDR3nt: TGTGCCAGCGGTTTTGGGATCGAGCAGTACTTC

d_gene: TRBD2
v_gene: TRBV10-2
len: 15
abundance: .
j_gene: TRBJ2-3
CDR3aa: CASSATSGGGDTQYF
CDR3nt: TGCGCCAGCAGTGCGACTAGCGGGGGAGGAGATACGCAGTATTTT

d_gene: .
v_gene: TRBV5-1
len: 15
abundance: few
j_gene: TRBJ1-2
CDR3aa: CASSLLMGSNYGYTF
CDR3nt: TGCGCCAGCAGCTTGCTAATGGGAAGTAACTATGGCTACACCTTC

d_gene: .
v_gene: TRBV4-1
len: 17
abundance: few
j_gene: TRBJ1-1
CDR3aa: CASSQEAGFDDATEAFF
CDR3nt: TGCGCCAGCAGCCAAGAGGCAGGGTTCGATGATGCCACTGAAGCTTTCTTT

d_gene: .
v_gene: TRBV12-3/TRBV12-4
len: 12
abundance: many
j_gene: TRBJ1-2
CDR3aa: CASRGINYGYTF
CDR3nt: TGTGCCAGCAGGGGGATTAACTATGGCTACACCTTC

d_gene: TRBD1
v_gene: TRBV12-3/TRBV12-4
len: 17
abundance: .
j_gene: TRBJ1-3
CDR3aa: CTSSPDRGKLGGNTIYF
CDR3nt: TGTACCAGCAGTCCGGACAGGGGTAAATTGGGTGGAAACACCATATATTTT

d_gene: .
v_gene: TRBV28
len: 13
abundance: many
j_gene: TRBJ2-7
CDR3aa: CASMRVGVSEQYF
CDR3nt: TGTGCCAGCATGAGGGTAGGGGTAAGCGAGCAGTACTTC

d_gene: .
v_gene: TRBV29-1
len: 12
abundance: many
j_gene: TRBJ2-1
CDR3aa: CSVEDHYNEQFF
CDR3nt: TGCAGCGTTGAAGACCACTACAATGAGCAGTTCTTC

d_gene: TRBD2
v_gene: TRBV30
len: 17
abundance: .
j_gene: TRBJ2-5
CDR3aa: CAWSGGVAGVVGETQYF
CDR3nt: TGTGCCTGGAGTGGGGGGGTAGCGGGAGTTGTTGGAGAGACCCAGTACTTC

d_gene: .
v_gene: TRBV27
len: 13
abundance: few
j_gene: TRBJ1-5
CDR3aa: CASSWGGGQPQHF
CDR3nt: TGTGCCAGCAGTTGGGGGGGCGGTCAGCCCCAGCATTTT

d_gene: .
v_gene: TRBV11-1
len: 13
abundance: .
j_gene: TRBJ2-3
CDR3aa: CASSSLFTDTQYF
CDR3nt: TGTGCCAGCAGCTCGCTCTTTACAGATACGCAGTATTTT

d_gene: .
v_gene: TRBV20-1
len: 14
abundance: many
j_gene: TRBJ1-5
CDR3aa: CSAREDSSYQPQHF
CDR3nt: TGCAGTGCTAGAGAAGACAGTTCATATCAGCCCCAGCATTTT

d_gene: .
v_gene: TRBV4-1
len: 13
abundance: .
j_gene: TRBJ1-4
CDR3aa: CASSPGGGEKLFF
CDR3nt: TGCGCCAGCAGCCCCGGAGGGGGGGAAAAACTGTTTTTT

d_gene: .
v_gene: TRBV25-1
len: 14
abundance: .
j_gene: TRBJ2-2
CDR3aa: CASNGGTNTGELFF
CDR3nt: TGTGCCAGCAATGGGGGGACGAACACCGGGGAGCTGTTTTTT

d_gene: .
v_gene: TRBV11-2
len: 19
abundance: .
j_gene: TRBJ2-2
CDR3aa: CASSLDVPRGTPNTGELFF
CDR3nt: TGTGCCAGCAGCTTAGATGTTCCTCGGGGCACCCCGAACACCGGGGAGCTGTTTTTT

d_gene: .
v_gene: TRBV7-9
len: 12
abundance: few
j_gene: TRBJ1-1
CDR3aa: CASSLAVAEAFF
CDR3nt: TGTGCCAGCAGCTTGGCGGTCGCTGAAGCTTTCTTT

d_gene: .
v_gene: TRBV10-2
len: 11
abundance: .
j_gene: TRBJ2-7
CDR3aa: CASTERYEQYF
CDR3nt: TGCGCCAGCACAGAGAGGTACGAGCAGTACTTC

d_gene: .
v_gene: TRBV6-2/TRBV6-3
len: 13
abundance: .
j_gene: TRBJ1-1
CDR3aa: CASSLHPNTEAFF
CDR3nt: TGTGCCAGCAGTTTGCACCCGAACACTGAAGCTTTCTTT